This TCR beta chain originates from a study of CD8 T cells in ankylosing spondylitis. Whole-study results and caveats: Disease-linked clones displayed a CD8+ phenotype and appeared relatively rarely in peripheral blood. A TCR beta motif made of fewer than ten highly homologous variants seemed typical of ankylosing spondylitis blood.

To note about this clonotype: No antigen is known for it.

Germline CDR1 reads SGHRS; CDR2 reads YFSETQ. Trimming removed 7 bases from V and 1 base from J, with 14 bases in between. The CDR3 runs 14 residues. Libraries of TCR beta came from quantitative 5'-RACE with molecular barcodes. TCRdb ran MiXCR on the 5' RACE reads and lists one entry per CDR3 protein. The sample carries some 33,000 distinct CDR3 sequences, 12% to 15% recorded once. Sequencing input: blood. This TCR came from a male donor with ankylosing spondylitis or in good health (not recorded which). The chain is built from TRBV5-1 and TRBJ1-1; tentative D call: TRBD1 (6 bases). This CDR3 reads CASSGQLRNTEAFF. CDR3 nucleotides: TGCGCCAGCTCCGGACAGCTAAGGAACACTGAAGCTTTCTTT. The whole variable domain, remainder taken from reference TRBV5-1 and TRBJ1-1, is KAGVTQTPRYLIKTRGQQVTLSCSPISGHRSVSWYQQTPGQGLQFLFEYFSETQRNKGNFPGRFSGRQFSNSRSEMNVSTLELGDSALYLCASSGQLRNTEAFFGQGTRLTVV.